One and the same sample provided the 16 T cell receptor beta chains below, sequenced in a study of Ad26.COV2.S vaccination and SARS-CoV-2 variants. Measured with immunoSEQ multiplex PCR; TCRdb has only the in-frame clones, and not every one. The table lists about 410,000 clones, 70% to 90% of them singletons. Treatment specified: around 19 received Ad26.COV2.S at low or high dose, single or two shots; about 5 received placebo; per-sample allocation not given. Repertoires come from day 63 after the first vaccine or placebo injection. The material sequenced was peripheral blood, taken in a trial of Ad26.COV2.S vaccine versus placebo. These receptors came from a person aged 18-65 years who received the Ad26.COV2.S COVID-19 vaccine or a placebo.

The gene calls are TRBV11-1 and TRBJ2-2; D unresolved. Germline V lookup: CDR1 SGHAT, CDR2 FQDESV (reference sequence). The CDR3 contains 12 residues. The ends were cut back, 3 bases at V and 6 bases at J, with 5 bases in the middle. The CDR3 sequence: CASSFSPGELFF. As DNA, the CDR3 is TGTGCCAGCAGCTTTTCCCCCGGGGAGCTGTTTTTT.

This chain joins TRBV20-1 and TRBJ2-4; D gene uncertain. The CDR3 is made up of 11 amino acids. V was clipped by 5 bases and J by 7 bases, with 9 bases between them. Germline lookup yields CDR1 DFQATT and CDR2 SNEGSKA (reference sequence). CDR3 sequence: CSAPARNIQYF. The CDR3 DNA reads TGCAGTGCTCCTGCAAGGAACATTCAGTACTTC.

The CDR3 loop reads CAISVQGSGANVLTF. The CDR3, as DNA: TGTGCCATCAGTGTACAGGGATCTGGGGCCAACGTCCTGACTTTC. The rearrangement joins TRBV10-3 to TRBJ2-6, with a possible D match to TRBD1 (6 bases). Germline loops: CDR1 ENHRY, CDR2 SYGVKD. CDR3 length: 15 residues. V lost 4 bases and J 1 base, leaving 8 bases between the germline ends.

The rearrangement links TRBV7-9 to TRBJ1-3; 9 positions match TRBD1. V lost 5 bases and J lost 2; bases outside the gene matches: 7. Germline V gene data show CDR1 as SEHNR and CDR2 as FQNEAQ (reference sequence). The CDR3 is made up of 16 amino acids. For the CDR3, the DNA is TGTGCCAGCAGCCTGGGACAGGGAAACCCTGGAAACACCATATATTTT. Protein: CASSLGQGNPGNTIYF.

The rearrangement links TRBV2 to TRBJ1-4, with TRBD1 identical over 8 bases. This CDR3 has 15 residues. Germline CDR1 and CDR2: SNHLY and FYNNEI. Trimming removed 7 bases from V and 10 bases from J; junction bases left unmatched: 14. The chain's CDR3 is CASNPSGQGSGKLFF. Written as DNA, the CDR3 is TGTGCCAGCAATCCTTCCGGACAGGGAAGTGGAAAACTGTTTTTT.

CDR3 protein: CASSQDLGQGAREKLFF. CDR3 nucleotides: TGCGCCAGCAGCCAAGATTTGGGACAGGGGGCACGGGAAAAACTGTTTTTT. This chain links TRBV4-3 with TRBJ1-4, with 12 bases matching TRBD1. The junction had 7 bases not matched to a gene; V was cut back by 0 bases and J by 8 bases. This CDR3 contains 17 residues. The V gene's germline CDR1 is LGHNA and CDR2 YSLEER.

The chain carries TRBV28 and TRBJ1-2; unclear D gene. The CDR3 spans 16 residues. Germline lookup yields CDR1 MDHEN and CDR2 SYDVKM. The germline V and J ends were trimmed by 4 bases and 7 bases, with 22 bases remaining between them. CDR3 residues: CASSSNLDTWIGGYTF. The CDR3 nucleotides read TGTGCCAGCAGTTCTAATTTAGACACGTGGATTGGTGGCTACACCTTC.

The gene calls are TRBV11-2 and TRBJ1-1, with 7 positions matching TRBD1. V was pared by 5 bases and J by 2 bases, with 2 bases of the junction left unmatched. The CDR3 runs 13 residues. Germline loops: CDR1 SGHAT, CDR2 FQNNGV. The CDR3 DNA follows: TGTGCCAGCAGCGACAGGGTCAACACTGAAGCTTTCTTT. Amino acid sequence: CASSDRVNTEAFF.

This chain links TRBV28 with TRBJ1-1; D gene unclear. CDR1 and CDR2 (germline): MDHEN, SYDVKM. There are 14 residues in the CDR3. With 6 bases removed from V and 3 bases from J, the gap between germline ends came to 14 bases. The chain's CDR3 is CASRDRGLYTEAFF. CDR3 bases: TGTGCCAGCAGGGATCGAGGGCTTTACACTGAAGCTTTCTTT.

This sequence joins TRBV7-8 and TRBJ2-2; D is tentatively TRBD1 or TRBD2 (6 bases each). Germline loops: CDR1 SGHVS, CDR2 FQNEAQ. This CDR3 comprises 16 residues. V gave up 5 bases and J gave up 0 bases, with 13 bases separating them. The CDR3 sequence: CASSPRGASNTGELFF. The CDR3 DNA follows: TGTGCCAGCAGCCCGAGGGGGGCTTCGAACACCGGGGAGCTGTTTTTT.

CDR3 sequence: CASSPQGTYNEQFF. The CDR3 coding sequence is TGTGCCAGCAGCCCTCAGGGGACCTACAATGAGCAGTTCTTC. The rearrangement uses TRBV7-9 and TRBJ2-1; TRBD1 might be the D (6 bases). The germline V and J ends were trimmed by 5 bases and 2 bases, with 10 bases remaining between them. The CDR3 runs to 14 residues. CDR1 is SEHNR, CDR2 FQNEAQ, per germline (reference sequence). Looking up the rest from reference TRBV7-9 and TRBJ2-1 gives the full variable domain: DTGVSQNPRHKITKRGQNVTFRCDPISEHNRLYWYRQTLGQGPEFLTYFQNEAQLEKSRLLSDRFSAERPKGSFSTLEIQRTEQGDSAMYLCASSPQGTYNEQFFGPGTRLTVL.

The chain uses TRBV9 and TRBJ2-2, with D maybe TRBD1 (6 bases). Per germline, CDR1 SGDLS and CDR2 YYNGEE. The V end lost 6 bases, the J end lost 1 base, and 7 bases lay between the germline ends. CDR3 length: 13 amino acids. DNA for the CDR3: TGTGCCAGCAACAGGGAGAACACCGGGGAGCTGTTTTTT. This encodes CASNRENTGELFF.

The chain combines TRBV19 with TRBJ2-1; D might be TRBD1 (5 bases). V dropped 5 bases and J dropped 4 bases, with 12 bases sitting between them. The V gene's germline CDR1 is LNHDA and CDR2 SQIVND (reference sequence). The length of the CDR3 is 14 residues. Here the CDR3 reads CASSPGRQYNEQFF. CDR3 DNA: TGTGCCAGTAGTCCCGGGCGACAGTACAATGAGCAGTTCTTC.

This chain links TRBV28 with TRBJ1-5; possibly TRBD1 for D (5 bases). Germline assignment: CDR1 MDHEN and CDR2 SYDVKM. Trimming took 7 bases from V and 3 from J, leaving 13 bases between them. CDR3 size: 14 residues. In DNA form, the CDR3 reads TGTGCCAGCATTGAAGGGGTGGCCAATCAGCCCCAGCATTTT. Its protein product is CASIEGVANQPQHF. The full variable domain, with the rest looked up from reference TRBV28 and TRBJ1-5, is DVKVTQSSRYLVKRTGEKVFLECVQDMDHENMFWYRQDPGLGLRLIYFSYDVKMKEKGDIPEGYSVSREKKERFSLILESASTNQTSMYLCASIEGVANQPQHFGDGTRLSIL.

This sequence joins TRBV5-1 and TRBJ1-4, with D uncertain. Per the germline V gene, CDR1 is SGHRS and CDR2 is YFSETQ. The CDR3 is 13 residues long. V shed 4 bases and J shed 8 bases, with 12 bases lying between them. Written as DNA, the CDR3 is TGCGCCAGCAGCAGGTGGGCGGGAGAAAAACTGTTTTTT. Protein sequence: CASSRWAGEKLFF.

This chain uses TRBV30 with TRBJ1-2; D ambiguous. The CDR3 loop spans 10 amino acids. Trimming pared 5 bases from V and 14 bases from J, leaving 15 bases between. Germline V gives CDR1 GTSNPN, CDR2 SVGIG (reference sequence). As DNA, the CDR3 is TGTGCCTGGGGCGGGCCAGGTATAACCTTC. Residues: CAWGGPGITF.